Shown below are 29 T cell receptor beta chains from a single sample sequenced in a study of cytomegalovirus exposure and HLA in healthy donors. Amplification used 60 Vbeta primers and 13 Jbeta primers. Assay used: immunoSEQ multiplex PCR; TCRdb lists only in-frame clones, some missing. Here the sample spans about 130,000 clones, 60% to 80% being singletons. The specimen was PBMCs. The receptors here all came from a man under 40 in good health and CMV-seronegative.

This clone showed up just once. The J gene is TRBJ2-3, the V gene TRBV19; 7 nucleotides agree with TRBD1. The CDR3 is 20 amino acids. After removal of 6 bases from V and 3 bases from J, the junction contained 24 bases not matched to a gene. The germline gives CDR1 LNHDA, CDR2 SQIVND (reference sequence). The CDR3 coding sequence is TGTGCCAGTAGATCAGCTCGAGACAGGGTTCGGGAAGCAGGGACAGATACGCAGTATTTT. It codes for CASRSARDRVREAGTDTQYF. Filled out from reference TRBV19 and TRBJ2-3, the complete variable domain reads DGGITQSPKYLFRKEGQNVTLSCEQNLNHDAMYWYRQDPGQGLRLIYYSQIVNDFQKGDIAEGYSVSREKKESFPLTVTSAQKNPTAFYLCASRSARDRVREAGTDTQYFGPGTRLTVL.

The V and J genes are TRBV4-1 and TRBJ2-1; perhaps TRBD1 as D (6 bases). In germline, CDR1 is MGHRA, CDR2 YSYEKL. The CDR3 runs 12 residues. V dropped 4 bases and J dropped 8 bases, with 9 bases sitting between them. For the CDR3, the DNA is TGCGCCAGCAGCCCAAAGGGGGATGAGCAGTTCTTC. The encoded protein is CASSPKGDEQFF.

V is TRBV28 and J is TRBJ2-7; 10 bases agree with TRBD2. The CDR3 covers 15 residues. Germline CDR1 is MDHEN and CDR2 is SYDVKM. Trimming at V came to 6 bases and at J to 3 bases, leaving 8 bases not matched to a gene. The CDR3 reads CASSPGLAVNYEQYF. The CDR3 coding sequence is TGTGCCAGCAGCCCCGGACTAGCGGTGAACTACGAGCAGTACTTC.

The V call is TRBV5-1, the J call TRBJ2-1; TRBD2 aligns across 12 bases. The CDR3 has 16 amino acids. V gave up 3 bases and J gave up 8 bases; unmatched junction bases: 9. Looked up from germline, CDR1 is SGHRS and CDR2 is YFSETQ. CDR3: CASSSVTGTSGYEQFF. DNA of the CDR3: TGCGCCAGCAGCTCGGTAACCGGGACTAGCGGGTATGAGCAGTTCTTC.

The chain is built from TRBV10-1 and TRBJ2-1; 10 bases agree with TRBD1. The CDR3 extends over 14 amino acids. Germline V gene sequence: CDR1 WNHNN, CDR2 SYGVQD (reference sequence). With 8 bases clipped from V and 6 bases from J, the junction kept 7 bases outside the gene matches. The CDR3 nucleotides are TGCGCCAGCGCTGGACAGGGGGGGGTCAATGAGCAGTTCTTC. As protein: CASAGQGGVNEQFF.

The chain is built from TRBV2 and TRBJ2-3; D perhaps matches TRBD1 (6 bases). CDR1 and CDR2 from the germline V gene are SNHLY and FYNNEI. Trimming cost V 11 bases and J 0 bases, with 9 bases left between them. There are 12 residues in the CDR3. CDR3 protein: CAGRGSTDTQYF. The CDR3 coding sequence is TGTGCCGGTAGGGGGAGCACAGATACGCAGTATTTT.

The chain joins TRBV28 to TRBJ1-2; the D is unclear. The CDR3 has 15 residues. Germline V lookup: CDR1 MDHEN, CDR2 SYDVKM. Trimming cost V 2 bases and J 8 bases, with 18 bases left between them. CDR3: CASSLIAGLRPGYTF. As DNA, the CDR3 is TGTGCCAGCAGTTTAATAGCGGGTCTCCGCCCAGGCTACACCTTC.

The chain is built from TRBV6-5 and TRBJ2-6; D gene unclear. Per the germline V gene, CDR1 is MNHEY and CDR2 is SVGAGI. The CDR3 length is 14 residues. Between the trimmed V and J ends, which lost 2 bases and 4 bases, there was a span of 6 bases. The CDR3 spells CASSYRSGANVLTF. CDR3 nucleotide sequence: TGTGCCAGCAGTTACCGGTCGGGGGCCAACGTCCTGACTTTC.

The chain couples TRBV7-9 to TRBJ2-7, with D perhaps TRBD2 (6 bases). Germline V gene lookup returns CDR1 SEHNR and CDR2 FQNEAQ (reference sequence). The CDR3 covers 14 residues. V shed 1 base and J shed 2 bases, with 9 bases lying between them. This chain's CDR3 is CASSLGSGTYEQYF. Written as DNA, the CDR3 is TGTGCCAGCAGCTTAGGTAGCGGCACCTACGAGCAGTACTTC.

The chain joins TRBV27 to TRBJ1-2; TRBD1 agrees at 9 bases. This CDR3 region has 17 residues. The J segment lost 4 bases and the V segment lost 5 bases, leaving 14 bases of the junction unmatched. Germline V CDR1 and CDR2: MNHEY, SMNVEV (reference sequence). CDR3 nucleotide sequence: TGTGCCAGCAGTGTCAATTTCCACAGGGGGCGCGGCTATGGCTACACCTTC. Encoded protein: CASSVNFHRGRGYGYTF.

CDR3 protein: CASSKGQREGEQYF. The DNA for the CDR3 is TGTGCCAGCAGCAAGGGCCAGCGGGAGGGCGAGCAGTACTTC. This chain links TRBV21-1 with TRBJ2-7; the listed D gene, TRBD2, was not tested against the DNA. TRBV21-1 constitutes a pseudogene. The CDR3 is made up of 14 amino acids.

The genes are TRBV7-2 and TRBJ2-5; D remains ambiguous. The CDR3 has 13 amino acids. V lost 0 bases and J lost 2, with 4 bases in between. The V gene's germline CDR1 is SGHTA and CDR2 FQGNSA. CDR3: CASSLAYQETQYF. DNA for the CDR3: TGTGCCAGCAGCTTAGCCTATCAAGAGACCCAGTACTTC.

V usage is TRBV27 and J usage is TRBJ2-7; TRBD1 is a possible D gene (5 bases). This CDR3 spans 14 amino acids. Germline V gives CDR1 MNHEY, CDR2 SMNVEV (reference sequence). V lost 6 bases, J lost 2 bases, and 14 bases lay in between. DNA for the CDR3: TGTGCCAGCAGCTCGGTGGGGCTCCCCTACGAGCAGTACTTC. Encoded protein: CASSSVGLPYEQYF.

CDR3 amino acids: CASSPGEWEASQRETQYF. The CDR3 bases are TGTGCCAGCAGCCCGGGGGAGTGGGAGGCCTCTCAGAGGGAGACCCAGTACTTC. This rearrangement joins TRBV9 to TRBJ2-5; D possibly corresponds to TRBD2 (6 bases). CDR3 length: 18 amino acids. V was shortened by 4 bases and J by 5 bases, with 27 bases between the two germline ends. Germline CDR1 reads SGDLS; CDR2 reads YYNGEE.

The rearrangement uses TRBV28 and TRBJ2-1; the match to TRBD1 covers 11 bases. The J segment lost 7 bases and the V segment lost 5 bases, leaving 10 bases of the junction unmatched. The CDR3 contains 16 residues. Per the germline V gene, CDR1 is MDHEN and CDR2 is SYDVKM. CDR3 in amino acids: CASSTLGQGAENEQFF. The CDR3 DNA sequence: TGTGCCAGCAGTACTCTCGGACAGGGGGCAGAAAATGAGCAGTTCTTC.

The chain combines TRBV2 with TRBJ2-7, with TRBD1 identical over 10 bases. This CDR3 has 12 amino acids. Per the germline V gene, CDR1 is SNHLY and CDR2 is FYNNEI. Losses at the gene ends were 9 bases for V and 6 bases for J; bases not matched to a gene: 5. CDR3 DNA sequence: TGTGCCAGTAGACAGGGGGCCATCGAGCAGTACTTC. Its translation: CASRQGAIEQYF.

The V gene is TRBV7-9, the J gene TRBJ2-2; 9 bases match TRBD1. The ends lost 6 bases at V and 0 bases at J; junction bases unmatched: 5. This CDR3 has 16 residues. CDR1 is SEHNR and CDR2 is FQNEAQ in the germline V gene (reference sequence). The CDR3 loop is CASSPRDRANTGELFF. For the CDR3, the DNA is TGTGCCAGCAGTCCCCGGGACAGGGCGAACACCGGGGAGCTGTTTTTT.

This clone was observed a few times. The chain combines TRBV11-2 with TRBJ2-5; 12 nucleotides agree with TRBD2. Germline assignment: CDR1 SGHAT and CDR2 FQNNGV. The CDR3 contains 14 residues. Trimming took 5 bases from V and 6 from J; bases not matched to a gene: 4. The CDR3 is CASSGGLAGKTQYF. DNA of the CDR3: TGTGCCAGCAGCGGTGGACTAGCGGGGAAGACCCAGTACTTC.

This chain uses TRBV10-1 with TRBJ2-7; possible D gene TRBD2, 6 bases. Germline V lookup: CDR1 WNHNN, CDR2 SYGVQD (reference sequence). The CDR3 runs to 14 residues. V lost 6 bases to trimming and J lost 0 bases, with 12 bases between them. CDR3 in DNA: TGCGCCAGCAGGGCCGGGACTGGCTCCTACGAGCAGTACTTC. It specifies CASRAGTGSYEQYF.

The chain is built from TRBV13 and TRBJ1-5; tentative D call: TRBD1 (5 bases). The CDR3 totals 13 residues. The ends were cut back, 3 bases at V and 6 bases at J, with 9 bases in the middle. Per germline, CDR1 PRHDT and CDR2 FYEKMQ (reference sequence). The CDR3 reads CASSLGGIQPQHF. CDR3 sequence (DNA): TGTGCCAGCAGCTTGGGGGGGATTCAGCCCCAGCATTTT.

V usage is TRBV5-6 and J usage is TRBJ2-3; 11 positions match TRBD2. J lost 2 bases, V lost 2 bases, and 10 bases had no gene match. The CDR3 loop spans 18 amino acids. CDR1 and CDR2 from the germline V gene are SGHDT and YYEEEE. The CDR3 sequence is CASSFAEASGRPTDTQYF. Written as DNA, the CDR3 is TGTGCCAGCAGCTTCGCCGAGGCTAGCGGGAGGCCCACAGATACGCAGTATTTT. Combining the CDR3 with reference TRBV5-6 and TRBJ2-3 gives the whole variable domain DAGVTQSPTHLIKTRGQQVTLRCSPKSGHDTVSWYQQALGQGPQFIFQYYEEEERQRGNFPDRFSGHQFPNYSSELNVNALLLGDSALYLCASSFAEASGRPTDTQYFGPGTRLTVL.

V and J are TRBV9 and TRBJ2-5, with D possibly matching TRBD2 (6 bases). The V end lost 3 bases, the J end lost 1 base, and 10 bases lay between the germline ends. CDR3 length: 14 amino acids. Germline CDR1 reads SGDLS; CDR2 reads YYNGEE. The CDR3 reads CASSAGGAQETQYF. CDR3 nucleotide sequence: TGTGCCAGCAGCGCCGGGGGAGCCCAAGAGACCCAGTACTTC.

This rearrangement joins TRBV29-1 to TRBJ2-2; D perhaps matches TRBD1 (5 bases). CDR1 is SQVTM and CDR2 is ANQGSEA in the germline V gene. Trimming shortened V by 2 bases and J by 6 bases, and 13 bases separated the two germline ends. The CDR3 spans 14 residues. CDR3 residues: CSVEKAGRSGELFF. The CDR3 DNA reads TGCAGCGTTGAAAAGGCAGGGCGGTCCGGGGAGCTGTTTTTT.

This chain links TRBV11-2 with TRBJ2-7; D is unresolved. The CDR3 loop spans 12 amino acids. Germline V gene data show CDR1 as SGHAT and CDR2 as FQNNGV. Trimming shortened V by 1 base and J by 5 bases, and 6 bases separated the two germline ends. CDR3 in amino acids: CASSLGWHEQYF. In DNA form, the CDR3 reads TGTGCCAGCAGCTTAGGCTGGCACGAGCAGTACTTC.

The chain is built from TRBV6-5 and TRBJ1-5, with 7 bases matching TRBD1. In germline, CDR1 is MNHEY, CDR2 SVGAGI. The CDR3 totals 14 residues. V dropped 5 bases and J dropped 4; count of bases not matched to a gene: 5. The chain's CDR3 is CASSPGQKNQPQHF. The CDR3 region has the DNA TGTGCCAGCAGTCCGGGACAGAAGAATCAGCCCCAGCATTTT.

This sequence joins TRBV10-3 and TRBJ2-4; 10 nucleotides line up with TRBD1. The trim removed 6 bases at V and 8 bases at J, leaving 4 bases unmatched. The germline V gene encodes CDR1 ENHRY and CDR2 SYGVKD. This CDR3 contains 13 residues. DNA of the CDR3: TGTGCCATCAGCGGGACAGGGGAGGACATTCAGTACTTC. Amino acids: CAISGTGEDIQYF.

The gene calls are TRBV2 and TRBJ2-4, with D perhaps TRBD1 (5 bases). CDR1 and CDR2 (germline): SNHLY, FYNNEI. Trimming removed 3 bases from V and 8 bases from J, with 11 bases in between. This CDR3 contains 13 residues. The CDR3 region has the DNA TGTGCCAGCAGTGACCAGGGTAGGGACATTCAGTACTTC. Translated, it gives CASSDQGRDIQYF. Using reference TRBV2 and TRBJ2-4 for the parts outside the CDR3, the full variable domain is EPEVTQTPSHQVTQMGQEVILRCVPISNHLYFYWYRQILGQKVEFLVSFYNNEISEKSEIFDDQFSVERPDGSNFTLKIRSTKLEDSAMYFCASSDQGRDIQYFGAGTRLSVL.

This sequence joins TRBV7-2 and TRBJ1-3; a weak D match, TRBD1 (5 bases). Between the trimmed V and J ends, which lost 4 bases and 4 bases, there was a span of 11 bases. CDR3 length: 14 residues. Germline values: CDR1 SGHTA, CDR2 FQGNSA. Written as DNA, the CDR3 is TGTGCCAGCAGCTCTCAACAGGCGGGAAACACCATATATTTT. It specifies CASSSQQAGNTIYF.

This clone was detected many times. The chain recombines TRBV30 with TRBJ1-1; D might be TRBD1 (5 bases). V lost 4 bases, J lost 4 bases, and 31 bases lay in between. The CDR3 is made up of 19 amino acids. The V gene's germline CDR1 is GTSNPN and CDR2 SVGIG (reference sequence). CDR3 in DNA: TGTGCCTGGAAGACTGTCCCGGGGGACGCTTGGGATGGTCGCACTGAAGCTTTCTTT. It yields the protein CAWKTVPGDAWDGRTEAFF.